The present entry profiles one T cell receptor beta chain with its context. The CDR3 has 13 amino acids. Germline-derived CDR1 and CDR2 are MNHEY and SMNVEV (reference sequence). The junction had 5 bases not matched to a gene; V was cut back by 6 bases and J by 3 bases. The data were obtained in a study of T cell changes during pregnancy in multiple sclerosis. The data were produced by immunoSEQ multiplex PCR, yet TCRdb's version contains in-frame clones alone and is incomplete. Of about 93,000 clones in the sample, 85% to 95% were seen once. The sample consisted of peripheral blood, taken after pregnancy. The receptor was isolated from a female donor with multiple sclerosis, enrolled in a pregnancy study. The genes are TRBV27 and TRBJ2-7, with 7 bases identical to TRBD2. The CDR3 here is CASRVSGVYEQYF. CDR3 in DNA: TGTGCCAGCAGAGTCAGCGGGGTCTACGAGCAGTACTTC.